This T cell receptor beta chain was documented in a study of control samples from healthy donors and cancer patients. This clone was observed a single time. The protocol was immunoSEQ multiplex PCR, while the TCRdb copy is restricted to in-frame clones and leaves out a portion. The table has under 100,000 clones, roughly 90% seen once; the top ten hold approximately 15%. The CDR3 sequence is 16 residues long. Per germline, CDR1 MNHEY and CDR2 SMNVEV (reference sequence). V lost 2 bases and J 2 bases, leaving 10 bases between the germline ends. The clonotype originates from a woman aged 65 to 85 in good health. Sequencing input: blood. The rearrangement joins TRBV27 to TRBJ2-6, with D tentatively TRBD1 or TRBD2 (6 bases each). This CDR3 reads CASSLMGGAGANVLTF. For the CDR3, the DNA is TGTGCCAGCAGTTTAATGGGGGGCGCTGGGGCCAACGTCCTGACTTTC. The full variable domain, completed using reference TRBV27 and TRBJ2-6, is EAQVTQNPRYLITVTGKKLTVTCSQNMNHEYMSWYRQDPGLGLRQIYYSMNVEVTDKGDVPEGYKVSRKEKRNFPLILESPSPNQTSLYFCASSLMGGAGANVLTFGAGSRLTVL.